At least ten counts were recorded for the clone carrying this T cell receptor beta chain. The data derive from a study of identical twins. The CDR3 consists of 18 residues. Per the germline V gene, CDR1 is LNHNV and CDR2 is YYDKDF (reference sequence). V shed 5 bases and J 4 bases; nucleotides not matched to a gene: 16. In TCRdb, the 5' RACE reads were re-called with MiXCR into one record per CDR3 protein. This repertoire shows some 710,000 distinct CDR3 sequences, approximately 6.1% found once; its top ten account for around 1.7%. The chain carries TRBV15 and TRBJ2-5; 10 bases fit TRBD2. The sequenced material came from naive T cells sorted from blood. The clonotype comes from a man aged 18-30 years in good health. CDR3 in DNA: TGTGCCACCAGCGGAACGCTGCTAGCGGGAGTTGGGTTAGAGACCCAGTACTTC. Translated: CATSGTLLAGVGLETQYF.